This T cell receptor (beta chain) was documented in a study of shared clonotypes between healthy human individuals. Across the whole study: Each donor had three CD4 naive, three CD4 memory, two CD8 naive and one CD8 memory plate.

Each cell subset's genomic DNA was divided evenly among several immunoSEQ plates. This table comes from immunoSEQ multiplex PCR, and its TCRdb copy is limited to in-frame clones, with some not included. The sample records over a million clones, more than 95% being singletons. Study results and limitations: The represented genetic and exposure-history diversity was limited by the small number of donors.

The germline gives CDR1 SNHLY, CDR2 FYNNEI. The CDR3 contains 12 residues. Between the trimmed V and J ends, which lost 6 bases and 9 bases, there was a span of 15 bases. A note on this clone: The antigen is not known.

V usage is TRBV2 and J usage is TRBJ2-7, with D possibly TRBD1 on 5 matching bases. The receptor comes from a young man in good health. Material: naive CD4+ T cells sorted from blood. Subset defined: CD45RA+ positively selected. The CDR3 here is CASSTDSLMQYF. The CDR3 DNA reads TGTGCCAGCAGCACTGACAGCCTGATGCAGTACTTC.